The next 2 T cell receptor beta chains were all read from a single sample in a study of T cells in Graves' hyperthyroidism and ophthalmopathy. Amplified regions were TCR beta CDR3 sequences from RNA transcripts. TCR CDR3 regions were first amplified by RT-PCR with HTBI primers. TCRdb reanalysed the multiplex PCR reads using MiXCR and keeps one entry per CDR3 protein. The sample consists of hundreds of thousands of distinct CDR3 sequences, about 15% of them appearing once. Sequenced sample: blood. The source is a man younger than 30 with Graves' ophthalmopathy.

This clonotype has a count of ten or more. The rearrangement joins TRBV11-1 to TRBJ2-1; D is perhaps TRBD1 (6 bases). V gave up 7 bases and J gave up 5 bases, with 15 bases separating them. This CDR3 has 14 amino acids. Germline CDR1 SGHAT, CDR2 FQDESV (reference sequence). For the CDR3, the DNA is TGTGCCAGCATGAGGGACAACCAAAACAATGAGCAGTTCTTC. Its protein is CASMRDNQNNEQFF. The full variable domain, rest sourced from reference TRBV11-1 and TRBJ2-1, is EAEVAQSPRYKITEKSQAVAFWCDPISGHATLYWYRQILGQGPELLVQFQDESVVDDSQLPKDRFSAERLKGVDSTLKIQPAELGDSAMYLCASMRDNQNNEQFFGPGTRLTVL.

Comment on this clonotype: At one of its ends the junction is not consistent with the germline gene, which may arise from a read error. The chain uses TRBV20-1 and TRBJ1-3; 9 nucleotides match TRBD1. Germline V lookup: CDR1 DFQATT, CDR2 SNEGSKA (reference sequence). The length of the CDR3 is 19 residues. As DNA, the CDR3 is TGCAGTACTAGTACCGGGACAGGGTCTTCGGGATTGCCTGGAAACACCATATATTTT. Residues: CSTSTGTGSSGLPGNTIYF.